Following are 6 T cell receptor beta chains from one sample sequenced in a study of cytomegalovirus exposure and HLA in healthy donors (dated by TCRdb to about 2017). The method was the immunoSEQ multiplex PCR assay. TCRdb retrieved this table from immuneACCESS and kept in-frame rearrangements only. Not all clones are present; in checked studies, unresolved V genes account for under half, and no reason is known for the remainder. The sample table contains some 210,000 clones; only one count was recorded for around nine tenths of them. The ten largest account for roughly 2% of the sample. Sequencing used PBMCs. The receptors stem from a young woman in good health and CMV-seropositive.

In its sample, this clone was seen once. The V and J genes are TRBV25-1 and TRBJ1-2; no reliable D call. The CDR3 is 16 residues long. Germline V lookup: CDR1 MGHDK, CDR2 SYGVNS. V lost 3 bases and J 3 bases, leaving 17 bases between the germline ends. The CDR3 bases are TGTGCCAGCAGTGACCCTTCAGGTCACACCGACTATGGCTACACCTTC. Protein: CASSDPSGHTDYGYTF.

Here the CDR3 reads CASSSPTGADTEAFF. CDR3 sequence (DNA): TGTGCCAGCAGTTCCCCAACAGGGGCGGACACTGAAGCTTTCTTT. The chain uses TRBV27 and TRBJ1-1, with 7 nucleotides matching TRBD1. J gave up 3 bases and V 4 bases, and 8 bases lay outside the gene matches. Germline lookup yields CDR1 MNHEY and CDR2 SMNVEV (reference sequence). The length of the CDR3 is 15 residues.

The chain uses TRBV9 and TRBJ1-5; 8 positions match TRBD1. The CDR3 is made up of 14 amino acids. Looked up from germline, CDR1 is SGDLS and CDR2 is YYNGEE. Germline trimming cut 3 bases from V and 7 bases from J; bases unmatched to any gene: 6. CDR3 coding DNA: TGTGCCAGCAGCGCCACAGGGGGTGGGCAGCCCCAGCATTTT. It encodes CASSATGGGQPQHF.

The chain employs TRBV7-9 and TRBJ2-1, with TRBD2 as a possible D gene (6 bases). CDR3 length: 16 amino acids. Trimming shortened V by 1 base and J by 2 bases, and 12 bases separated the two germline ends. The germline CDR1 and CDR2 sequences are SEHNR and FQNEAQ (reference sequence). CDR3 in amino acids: CASSLVEDYPYNEQFF. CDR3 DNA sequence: TGTGCCAGCAGCTTAGTGGAGGACTACCCCTACAATGAGCAGTTCTTC.

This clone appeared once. The CDR3 reads CASRMGLAGVNEQFF. CDR3 DNA sequence: TGTGCCAGCAGGATGGGACTAGCGGGAGTAAATGAGCAGTTCTTC. The gene calls are TRBV6-5 and TRBJ2-1, with 14 bases fitting TRBD2. Trimming took 6 bases from V and 7 from J; bases not matched to a gene: 5. The germline gives CDR1 MNHEY, CDR2 SVGAGI. The CDR3 sequence is 15 residues long.

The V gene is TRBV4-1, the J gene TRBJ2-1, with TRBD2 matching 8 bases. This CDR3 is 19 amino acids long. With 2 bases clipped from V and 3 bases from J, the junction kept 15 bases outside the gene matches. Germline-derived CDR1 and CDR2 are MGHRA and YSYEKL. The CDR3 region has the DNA TGCGCCAGCAGCCAAAGACTTATAGGAGCGGGAGATTACTACAATGAGCAGTTCTTC. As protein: CASSQRLIGAGDYYNEQFF.